The sample holds one count of the clone carrying this TCR beta chain. The record originates from a study of patients and donors after allogeneic stem cell transplantation. A single record per CDR3 protein comes from TCRdb applying MiXCR to the RT-PCR reads. The sample holds around 200,000 distinct CDR3 sequences, around 40% seen once. This CDR3 region has 12 residues. Germline CDR1 reads DFQATT; CDR2 reads SNEGSKA (reference sequence). With 5 bases removed from V and 1 base from J, the gap between germline ends came to 7 bases. Sequenced material: blood, either unsorted or a sorted T cell fraction (not recorded which). This TCR was recovered from a human donor who was either an allogeneic HSCT recipient or a stem cell or donor lymphocyte infusion donor (not recorded which). It is not recorded whose cells these are; they may come from a transplant donor. V is TRBV20-1 and J is TRBJ2-3; either TRBD1 or TRBD2 may supply D (5 bases each). CDR3 nucleotide sequence: TGCAGTGCTGGGGACGGCACAGATACGCAGTATTTT. This codes for CSAGDGTDTQYF.